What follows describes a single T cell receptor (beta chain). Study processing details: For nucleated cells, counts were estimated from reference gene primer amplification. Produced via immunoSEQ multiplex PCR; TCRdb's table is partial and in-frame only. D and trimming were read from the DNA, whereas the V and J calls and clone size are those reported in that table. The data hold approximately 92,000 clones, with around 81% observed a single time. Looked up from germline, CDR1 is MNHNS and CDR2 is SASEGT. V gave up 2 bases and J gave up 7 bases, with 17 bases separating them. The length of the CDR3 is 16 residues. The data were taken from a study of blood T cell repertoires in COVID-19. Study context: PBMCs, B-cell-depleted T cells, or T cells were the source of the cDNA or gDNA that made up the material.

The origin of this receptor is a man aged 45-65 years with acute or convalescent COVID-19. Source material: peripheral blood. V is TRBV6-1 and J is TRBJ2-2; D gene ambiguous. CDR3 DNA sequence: TGTGCCAGCAGTGAAATCCCCGGGTCCTTCGGCGGGGAGCTGTTTTTT. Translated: CASSEIPGSFGGELFF.